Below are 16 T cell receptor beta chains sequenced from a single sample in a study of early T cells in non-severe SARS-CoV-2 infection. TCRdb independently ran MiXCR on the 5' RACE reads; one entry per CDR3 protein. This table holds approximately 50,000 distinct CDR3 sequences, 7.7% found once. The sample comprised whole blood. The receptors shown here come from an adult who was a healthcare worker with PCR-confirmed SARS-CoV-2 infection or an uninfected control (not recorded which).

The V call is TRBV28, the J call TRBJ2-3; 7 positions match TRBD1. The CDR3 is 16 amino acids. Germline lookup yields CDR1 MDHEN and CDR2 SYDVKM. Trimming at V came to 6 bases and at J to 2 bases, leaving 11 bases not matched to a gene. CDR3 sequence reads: CASSPIQGGSTDTQYF. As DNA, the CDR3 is TGTGCCAGCAGCCCCATTCAAGGGGGCTCCACAGATACGCAGTATTTT.

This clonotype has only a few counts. The CDR3 sequence is CASRVAANTEAFF. For the CDR3, the DNA is TGTGCCAGCAGGGTCGCGGCGAACACTGAAGCTTTCTTT. J is TRBJ1-1 and V is TRBV7-3; no definite D call. This CDR3 is built from 13 residues. The V gene's germline CDR1 is SGHTA and CDR2 FQGTGA. The V and J ends lost 6 bases and 1 base respectively, with 9 bases between them.

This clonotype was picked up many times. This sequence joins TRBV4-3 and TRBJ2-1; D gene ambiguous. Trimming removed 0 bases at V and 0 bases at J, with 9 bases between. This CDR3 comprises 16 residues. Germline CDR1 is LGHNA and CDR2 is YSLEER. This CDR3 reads CASSQDTSSSYNEQFF. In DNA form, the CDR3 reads TGCGCCAGCAGCCAAGATACCTCCAGCTCCTACAATGAGCAGTTCTTC.

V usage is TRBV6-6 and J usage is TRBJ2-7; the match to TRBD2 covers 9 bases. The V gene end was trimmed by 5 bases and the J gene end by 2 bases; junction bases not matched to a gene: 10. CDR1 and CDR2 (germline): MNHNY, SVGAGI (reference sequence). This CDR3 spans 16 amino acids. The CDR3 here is CASSPPGLARTYEQYF. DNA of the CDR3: TGTGCCAGCAGTCCACCCGGACTAGCGCGCACCTACGAGCAGTACTTC.

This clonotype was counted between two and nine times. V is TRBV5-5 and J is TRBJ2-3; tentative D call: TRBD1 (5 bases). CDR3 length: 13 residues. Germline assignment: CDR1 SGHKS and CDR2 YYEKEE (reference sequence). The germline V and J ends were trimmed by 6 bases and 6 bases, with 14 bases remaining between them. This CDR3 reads CASTGRVGDTQYF. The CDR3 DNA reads TGTGCCAGCACGGGCAGGGTGGGGGATACGCAGTATTTT.

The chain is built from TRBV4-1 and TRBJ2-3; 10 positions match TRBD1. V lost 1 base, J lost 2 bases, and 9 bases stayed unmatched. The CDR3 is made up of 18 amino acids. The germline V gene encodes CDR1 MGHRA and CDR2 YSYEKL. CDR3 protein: CASSQGDRGPDYTDTQYF. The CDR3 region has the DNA TGCGCCAGCAGCCAAGGGGACAGGGGCCCCGACTACACAGATACGCAGTATTTT.

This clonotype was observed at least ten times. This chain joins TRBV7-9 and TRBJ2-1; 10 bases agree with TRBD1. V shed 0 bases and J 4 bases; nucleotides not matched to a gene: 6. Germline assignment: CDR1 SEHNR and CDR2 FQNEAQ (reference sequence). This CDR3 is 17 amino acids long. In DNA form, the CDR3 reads TGTGCCAGCAGCTTAGCGCAGGGGACAGGGGATTACAATGAGCAGTTCTTC. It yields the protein CASSLAQGTGDYNEQFF.

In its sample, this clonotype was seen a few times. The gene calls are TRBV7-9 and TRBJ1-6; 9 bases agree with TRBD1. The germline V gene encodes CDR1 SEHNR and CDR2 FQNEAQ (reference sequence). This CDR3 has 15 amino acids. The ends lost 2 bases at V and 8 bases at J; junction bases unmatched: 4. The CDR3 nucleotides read TGTGCCAGCAGCTTAACAGGGGGCGCGGATTCACCCCTCCACTTT. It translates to CASSLTGGADSPLHF.

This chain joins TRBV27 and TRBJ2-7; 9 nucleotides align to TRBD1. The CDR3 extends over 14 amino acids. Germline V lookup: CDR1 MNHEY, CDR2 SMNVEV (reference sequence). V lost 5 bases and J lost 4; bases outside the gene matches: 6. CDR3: CASSPGTGIYEQYF. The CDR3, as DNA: TGTGCCAGCAGTCCCGGGACAGGGATATACGAGCAGTACTTC.

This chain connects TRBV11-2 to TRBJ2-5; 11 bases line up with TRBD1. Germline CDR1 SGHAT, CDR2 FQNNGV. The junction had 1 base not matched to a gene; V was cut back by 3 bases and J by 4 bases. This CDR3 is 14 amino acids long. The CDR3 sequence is CASSFGTGGETQYF. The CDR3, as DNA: TGTGCCAGCAGCTTCGGGACAGGGGGAGAGACCCAGTACTTC.

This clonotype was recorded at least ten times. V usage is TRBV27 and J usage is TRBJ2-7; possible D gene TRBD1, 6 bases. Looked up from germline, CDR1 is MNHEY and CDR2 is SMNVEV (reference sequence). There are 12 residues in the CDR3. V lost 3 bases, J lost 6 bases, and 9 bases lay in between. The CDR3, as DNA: TGTGCCAGCAGTTTTTGGGGGCGCGAGCAGTACTTC. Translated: CASSFWGREQYF.

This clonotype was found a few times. The CDR3 DNA sequence: TGCGCCAGCAGCTTGGAACCAGGGCAAACCTACGAGCAGTACTTC. Amino acid sequence: CASSLEPGQTYEQYF. The chain carries TRBV5-1 and TRBJ2-7; a possible D gene is TRBD1 (5 bases). Germline V CDR1 and CDR2: SGHRS, YFSETQ. This CDR3 contains 15 residues. Trimming pared 0 bases from V and 2 bases from J, leaving 12 bases between.

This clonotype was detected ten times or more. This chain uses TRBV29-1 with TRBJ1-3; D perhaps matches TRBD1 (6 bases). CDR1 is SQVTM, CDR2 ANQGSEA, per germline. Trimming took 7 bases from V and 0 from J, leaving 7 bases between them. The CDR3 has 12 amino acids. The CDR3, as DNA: TGCAGCGGGGGGGCCTCTGGAAACACCATATATTTT. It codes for CSGGASGNTIYF.

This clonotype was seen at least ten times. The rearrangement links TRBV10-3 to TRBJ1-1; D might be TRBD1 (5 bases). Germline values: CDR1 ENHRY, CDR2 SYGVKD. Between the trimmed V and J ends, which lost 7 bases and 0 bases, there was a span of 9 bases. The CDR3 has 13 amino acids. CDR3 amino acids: CAINQDMNTEAFF. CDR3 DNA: TGTGCCATCAACCAGGACATGAACACTGAAGCTTTCTTT.

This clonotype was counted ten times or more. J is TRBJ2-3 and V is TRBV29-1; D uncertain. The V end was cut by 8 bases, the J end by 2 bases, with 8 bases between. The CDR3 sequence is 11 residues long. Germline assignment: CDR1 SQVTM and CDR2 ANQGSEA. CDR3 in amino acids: CSLGDTDTQYF. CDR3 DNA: TGCAGCCTTGGGGACACAGATACGCAGTATTTT.

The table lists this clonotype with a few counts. The CDR3 sequence: CASSQGDRAALRPQHF. The CDR3 region has the DNA TGTGCCAGCAGCCAGGGGGACAGGGCCGCACTAAGGCCCCAGCATTTT. J is TRBJ1-5 and V is TRBV12-3 or TRBV12-4, with 9 bases that match TRBD1. The CDR3 has 16 residues. V lost 6 bases, J lost 9 bases, and 15 bases stayed unmatched.